Reported below is one T cell receptor beta chain. The same CDR3 is also encoded by other DNA sequences in this sample. The CDR3 loop spans 14 amino acids. Germline CDR1 reads LGHDT; CDR2 reads YNNKEL (reference sequence). V lost 0 bases, J lost 1 base, and 6 bases lay in between. These data originate in a study of blood T cell repertoires in COVID-19. Produced via immunoSEQ multiplex PCR; TCRdb's table is partial and in-frame only. The sample includes 250,000 to 350,000 clones, over 85% of them seen just once. The chain couples TRBV3-1 (or the pseudogene TRBV3-2) to TRBJ1-1, with a weak D call TRBD1 (5 bases). The sequence derives from a woman in her fifties or sixties who had been exposed to COVID-19. The material sequenced was PBMCs or T cells enriched from blood (not recorded which). CDR3 in amino acids: CASSQDGGNTEAFF. CDR3 nucleotides: TGTGCCAGCAGCCAAGACGGGGGGAACACTGAAGCTTTCTTT.